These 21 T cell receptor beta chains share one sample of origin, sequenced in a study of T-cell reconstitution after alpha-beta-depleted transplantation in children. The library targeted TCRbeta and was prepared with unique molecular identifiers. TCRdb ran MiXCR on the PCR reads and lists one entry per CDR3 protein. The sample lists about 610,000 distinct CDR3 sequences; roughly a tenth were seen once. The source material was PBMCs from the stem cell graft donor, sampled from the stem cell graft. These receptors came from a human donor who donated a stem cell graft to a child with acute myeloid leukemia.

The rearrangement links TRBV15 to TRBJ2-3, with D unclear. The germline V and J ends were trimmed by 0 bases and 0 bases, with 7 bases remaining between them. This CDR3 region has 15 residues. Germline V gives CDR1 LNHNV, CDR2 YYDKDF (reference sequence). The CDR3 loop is CATSRDPASTDTQYF. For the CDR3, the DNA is TGTGCCACCAGCAGAGATCCGGCTAGCACAGATACGCAGTATTTT.

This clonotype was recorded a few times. In nucleotides, the CDR3 is TGTGCCAGCAGCAGGGACAGGTACGAGCAGTACTTC. It codes for CASSRDRYEQYF. The chain employs TRBV28 and TRBJ2-7, with 8 bases identical to TRBD1. CDR3 length: 12 amino acids. Germline trimming cut 6 bases from V and 4 bases from J; bases unmatched to any gene: 2. Germline V gene lookup returns CDR1 MDHEN and CDR2 SYDVKM.

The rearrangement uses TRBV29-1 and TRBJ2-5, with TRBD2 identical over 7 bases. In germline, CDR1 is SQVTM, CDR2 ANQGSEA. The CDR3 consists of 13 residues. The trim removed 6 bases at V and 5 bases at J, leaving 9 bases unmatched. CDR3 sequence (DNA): TGCAGCGTAGAGGGAGGGCCGGACGAGACCCAGTACTTC. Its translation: CSVEGGPDETQYF.

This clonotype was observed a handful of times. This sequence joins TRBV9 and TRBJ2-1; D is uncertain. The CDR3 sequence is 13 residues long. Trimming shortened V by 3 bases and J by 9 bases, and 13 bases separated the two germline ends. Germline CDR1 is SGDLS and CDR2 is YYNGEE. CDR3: CASSGPQLGEQFF. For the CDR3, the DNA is TGTGCCAGCAGCGGGCCCCAGTTAGGTGAGCAGTTCTTC.

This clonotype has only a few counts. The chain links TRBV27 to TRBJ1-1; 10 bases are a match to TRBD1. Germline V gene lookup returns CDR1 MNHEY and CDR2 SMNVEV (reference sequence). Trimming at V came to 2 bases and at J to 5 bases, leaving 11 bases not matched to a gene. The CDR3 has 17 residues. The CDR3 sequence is CASSLRLPGQGWTEAFF. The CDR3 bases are TGTGCCAGCAGTTTACGACTTCCGGGACAGGGGTGGACTGAAGCTTTCTTT.

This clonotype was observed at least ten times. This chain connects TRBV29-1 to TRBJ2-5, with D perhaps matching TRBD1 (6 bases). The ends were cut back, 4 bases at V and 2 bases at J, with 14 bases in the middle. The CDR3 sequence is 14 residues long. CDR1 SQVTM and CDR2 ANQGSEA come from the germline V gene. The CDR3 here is CSVGVGGTQETQYF. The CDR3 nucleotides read TGCAGCGTTGGCGTAGGGGGAACGCAAGAGACCCAGTACTTC.

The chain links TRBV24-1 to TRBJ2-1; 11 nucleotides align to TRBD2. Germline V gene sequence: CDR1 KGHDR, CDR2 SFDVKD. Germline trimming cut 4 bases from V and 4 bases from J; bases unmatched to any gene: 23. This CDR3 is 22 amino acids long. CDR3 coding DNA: TGTGCCACCAGTGACCTTGGGGATCGACAGGGGCCGGGACTAGCGGCTTACAATGAGCAGTTCTTC. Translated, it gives CATSDLGDRQGPGLAAYNEQFF.

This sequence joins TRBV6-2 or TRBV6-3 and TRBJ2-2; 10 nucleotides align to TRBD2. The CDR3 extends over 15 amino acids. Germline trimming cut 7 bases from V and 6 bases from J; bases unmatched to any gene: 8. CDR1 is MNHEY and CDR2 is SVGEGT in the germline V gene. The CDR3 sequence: CASIPLAGRPGELFF. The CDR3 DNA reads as TGTGCCAGCATCCCACTAGCGGGGAGACCCGGGGAGCTGTTTTTT.

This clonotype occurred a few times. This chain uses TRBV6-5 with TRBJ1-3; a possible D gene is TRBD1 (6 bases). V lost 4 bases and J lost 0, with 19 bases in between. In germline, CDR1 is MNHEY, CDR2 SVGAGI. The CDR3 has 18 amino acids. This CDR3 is CASSSLPSGQLSGNTIYF. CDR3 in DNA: TGTGCCAGCAGTTCCCTCCCATCGGGACAACTCTCTGGAAACACCATATATTTT.

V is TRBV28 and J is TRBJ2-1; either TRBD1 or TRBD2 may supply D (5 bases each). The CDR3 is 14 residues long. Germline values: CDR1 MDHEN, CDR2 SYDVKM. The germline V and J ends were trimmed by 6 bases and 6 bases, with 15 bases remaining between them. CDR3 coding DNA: TGTGCCAGCAGCCAGGGCTTTGAGGGCAATGAGCAGTTCTTC. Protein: CASSQGFEGNEQFF.

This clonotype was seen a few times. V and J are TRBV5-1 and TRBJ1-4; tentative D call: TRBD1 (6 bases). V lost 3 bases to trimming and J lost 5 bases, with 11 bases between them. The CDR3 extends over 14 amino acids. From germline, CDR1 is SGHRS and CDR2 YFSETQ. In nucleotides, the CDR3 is TGCGCCAGCAGCTATCAGGGGCCCAATGAAAAACTGTTTTTT. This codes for CASSYQGPNEKLFF.

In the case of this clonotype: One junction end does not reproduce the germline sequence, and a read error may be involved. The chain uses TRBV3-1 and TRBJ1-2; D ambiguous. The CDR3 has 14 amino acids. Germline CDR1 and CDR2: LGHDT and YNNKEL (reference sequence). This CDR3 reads CASSQDMEGYGYTF. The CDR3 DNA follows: TGTGCCAGCAGTCAAGATATGGAGGGCTATGGCTACACCTTC.

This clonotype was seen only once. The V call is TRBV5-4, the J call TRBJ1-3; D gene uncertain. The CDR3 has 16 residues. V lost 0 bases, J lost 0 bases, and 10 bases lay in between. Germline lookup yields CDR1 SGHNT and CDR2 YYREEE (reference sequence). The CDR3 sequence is CASSLGHAGSGNTIYF. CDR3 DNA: TGTGCCAGCAGCTTGGGACATGCCGGCTCTGGAAACACCATATATTTT.

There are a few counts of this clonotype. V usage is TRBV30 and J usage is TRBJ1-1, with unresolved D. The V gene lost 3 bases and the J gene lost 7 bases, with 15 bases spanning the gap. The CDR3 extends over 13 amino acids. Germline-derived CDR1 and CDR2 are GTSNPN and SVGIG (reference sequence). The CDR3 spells CAWRVSRTVEAFF. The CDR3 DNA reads TGTGCCTGGAGGGTGTCCCGCACGGTTGAAGCTTTCTTT.

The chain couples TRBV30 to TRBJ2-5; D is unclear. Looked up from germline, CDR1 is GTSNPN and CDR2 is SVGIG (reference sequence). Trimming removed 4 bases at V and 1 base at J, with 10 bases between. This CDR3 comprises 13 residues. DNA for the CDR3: TGTGCCTGGACCCCGGTCTTCCAAGAGACCCAGTACTTC. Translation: CAWTPVFQETQYF.

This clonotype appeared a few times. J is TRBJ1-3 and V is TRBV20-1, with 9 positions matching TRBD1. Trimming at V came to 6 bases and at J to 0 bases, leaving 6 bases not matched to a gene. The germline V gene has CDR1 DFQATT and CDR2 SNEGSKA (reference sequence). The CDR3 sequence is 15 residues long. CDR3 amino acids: CSAPGQGSSGNTIYF. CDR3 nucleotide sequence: TGCAGTGCGCCGGGACAGGGCTCCTCTGGAAACACCATATATTTT.

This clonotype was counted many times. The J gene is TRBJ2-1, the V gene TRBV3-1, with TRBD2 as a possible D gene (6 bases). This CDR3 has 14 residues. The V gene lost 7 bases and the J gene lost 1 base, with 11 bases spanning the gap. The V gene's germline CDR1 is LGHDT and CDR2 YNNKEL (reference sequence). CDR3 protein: CASNVGRSYNEQFF. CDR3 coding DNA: TGTGCCAGCAATGTCGGGAGATCCTACAATGAGCAGTTCTTC.

CDR3 loop: CASSPRGQGAINEKLFF. The DNA of the CDR3 is TGTGCCAGCTCACCCCGCGGACAGGGGGCGATTAATGAAAAACTGTTTTTT. The chain links TRBV18 to TRBJ1-4, with 11 bases identical to TRBD1. Germline trimming cut 3 bases from V and 4 bases from J; bases unmatched to any gene: 7. This CDR3 comprises 17 residues. CDR1 is KGHSH and CDR2 is LQKENI in the germline V gene.

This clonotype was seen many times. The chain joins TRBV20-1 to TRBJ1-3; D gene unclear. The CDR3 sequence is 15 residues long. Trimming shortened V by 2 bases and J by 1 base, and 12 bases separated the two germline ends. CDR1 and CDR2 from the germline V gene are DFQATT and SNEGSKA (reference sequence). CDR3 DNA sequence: TGCAGTGCTAGACCCCGCCGGGCATCTGGAAACACCATATATTTT. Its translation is CSARPRRASGNTIYF.

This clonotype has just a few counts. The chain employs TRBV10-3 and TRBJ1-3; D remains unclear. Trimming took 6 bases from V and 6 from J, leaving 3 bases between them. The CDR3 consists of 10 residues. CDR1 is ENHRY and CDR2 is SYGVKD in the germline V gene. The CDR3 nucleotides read TGTGCCATCAGCGAAAACACCATATATTTT. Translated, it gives CAISENTIYF.

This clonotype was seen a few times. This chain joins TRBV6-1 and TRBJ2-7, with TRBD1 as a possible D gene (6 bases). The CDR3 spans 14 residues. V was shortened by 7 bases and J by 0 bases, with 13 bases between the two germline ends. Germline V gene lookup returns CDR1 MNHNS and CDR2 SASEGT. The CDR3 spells CASTGTFPSYEQYF. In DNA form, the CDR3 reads TGTGCCAGCACTGGGACATTTCCCTCCTACGAGCAGTACTTC.